The present entry profiles one T cell receptor (beta chain) with its context. Its antigen is as yet unknown. This sample was included in a study of shared clonotypes between healthy human individuals. Study observations and caveats: Sampling was confined to blood; repertoires within tissues likely differ. About 5.2% was the fraction of naive CD4 clonotypes found shared across several donors.

This table comes from immunoSEQ multiplex PCR, and its TCRdb copy is limited to in-frame clones, with some not included. The sample has almost 700,000 clones; just over 90% are singletons. Germline V CDR1 and CDR2: SGHRS, YFSETQ. Trimming removed 1 base from V and 9 bases from J; junction bases left unmatched: 15. The CDR3 runs 16 residues. Naive-designated CD8 cells lacked CD45RO, were positively enriched for CCR7, and omitted terminally differentiated effector memory CD45RA+ cells. This chain uses TRBV5-1 with TRBJ2-5; TRBD1 aligns across 7 bases. The sample comprised naive CD8+ T cells sorted from blood. The sequence was collected from a young man in good health. The CDR3 DNA reads as TGCGCCAGCAGCTTGAGTAGGACAGGCCCGGGGCTGCCCCAGTACTTC. It translates to CASSLSRTGPGLPQYF.